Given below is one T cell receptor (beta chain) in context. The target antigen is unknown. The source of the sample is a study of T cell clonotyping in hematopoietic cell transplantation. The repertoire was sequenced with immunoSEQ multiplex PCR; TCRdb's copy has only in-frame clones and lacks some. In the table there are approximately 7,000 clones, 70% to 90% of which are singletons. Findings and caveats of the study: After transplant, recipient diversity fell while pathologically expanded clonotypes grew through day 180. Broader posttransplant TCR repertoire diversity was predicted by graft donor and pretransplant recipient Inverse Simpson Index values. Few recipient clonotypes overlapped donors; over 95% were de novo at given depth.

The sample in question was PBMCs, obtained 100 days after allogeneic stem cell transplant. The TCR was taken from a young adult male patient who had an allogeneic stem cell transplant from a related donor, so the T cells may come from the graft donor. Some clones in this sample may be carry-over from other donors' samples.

CDR3 coding DNA: TGTGCCAGCAGAGAACAGGGTTCCTATGGCTACACCTTC. It yields the protein CASREQGSYGYTF. J is TRBJ1-2 and V is TRBV2; perhaps TRBD1 as D (6 bases). The CDR3 contains 13 residues. Germline CDR1 reads SNHLY; CDR2 reads FYNNEI. Trimming removed 6 bases from V and 4 bases from J, with 12 bases in between. The variable domain in full, with the rest retrieved from reference TRBV2 and TRBJ1-2, is EPEVTQTPSHQVTQMGQEVILRCVPISNHLYFYWYRQILGQKVEFLVSFYNNEISEKSEIFDDQFSVERPDGSNFTLKIRSTKLEDSAMYFCASREQGSYGYTFGSGTRLTVV.